Listed below are T cell receptor beta chains from one sample, sequenced in a study of PD-1 blockade in classical Hodgkin lymphoma. Repertoires were generated with immunoSEQ multiplex PCR, while TCRdb's copy carries only in-frame clones and drops some. Among around 150,000 clones listed, about four fifths were seen once. The material was peripheral blood mononuclear cells (PBMCs), obtained before the second cycle of nivolumab. These receptor sequences come from a human donor with classical Hodgkin lymphoma. Each CDR3 is given with its conserved first and last residue. Each record gives: CDR3 DNA, CDR3 protein, J gene, V gene, D gene, clone size. D genes are given only for firm matches. Expanded clones get a size class; other rows say once, few or many, or leave the size out.

TGTGCCAGCACCCTAGGGGTTGCCGATCAGCCCCAGCATTTT | CASTLGVADQPQHF | TRBJ1-5 | TRBV6-6 | NA | NA
TGTGCCAGCAGCCAGCAGCGGGGGTCCTCCTACGAGCAGTACTTC | CASSQQRGSSYEQYF | TRBJ2-7 | TRBV7-9 | TRBD2 | NA
TGCGCCAGCTCCCACGTGGGGGTGGAGACCCAGTACTTC | CASSHVGVETQYF | TRBJ2-5 | TRBV4-1 | NA | NA
TGTGCCAGCAAGCCGGGACTCAACACAGATACGCAGTATTTT | CASKPGLNTDTQYF | TRBJ2-3 | TRBV11-2 | NA | NA
TGTGCCAGTCATAGCAGGGTGACGGGCGAGCAGTACTTC | CASHSRVTGEQYF | TRBJ2-7 | TRBV6-5 | NA | NA
TGTGCCAGTGATAACCCGGGACAGGAACCACCCCTCCACTTT | CASDNPGQEPPLHF | TRBJ1-6 | TRBV19 | TRBD1 | once
TGTGCCACGGCAGGGGAAACGGGGGCCAACGTCCTGACTTTC | CATAGETGANVLTF | TRBJ2-6 | TRBV10-3 | NA | NA
TGTGCCATCAGTGAGCCCAGGTTTCGGTATGAAAAACTGTTTTTT | CAISEPRFRYEKLFF | TRBJ1-4 | TRBV10-3 | NA | NA
TGTGCCATCGGGAGGGGATCCGACCTCAATGAGCAGTTCTTC | CAIGRGSDLNEQFF | TRBJ2-1 | TRBV28 | TRBD2 | NA
TGTGCCAGCAGCTTGGTGGGGCAAGGCGCTGGGGCCAACGTCCTGACTTTC | CASSLVGQGAGANVLTF | TRBJ2-6 | TRBV5-8 | NA | NA
TGCGCCAGCAGCTTGGGGACAGGGGCGGGTCGCTACACCTTC | CASSLGTGAGRYTF | TRBJ1-2 | TRBV5-1 | TRBD1 | NA
TGTGCCAGCAGCCGCTATAGGGAACAGGGGGCGTGGGAGACCCAGTACTTC | CASSRYREQGAWETQYF | TRBJ2-5 | TRBV13 | TRBD1 | once
TGTGCCAGCAGCCCCAGCGGGGTTAATACGCAGTATTTT | CASSPSGVNTQYF | TRBJ2-3 | TRBV6-5 | TRBD2 | NA
TGTGCCAGCAGTGATTGGAGGGGGAGGGCTAGCGGGAGGCTAGAGACCCAGTACTTC | CASSDWRGRASGRLETQYF | TRBJ2-5 | TRBV6-1 | TRBD2 | NA